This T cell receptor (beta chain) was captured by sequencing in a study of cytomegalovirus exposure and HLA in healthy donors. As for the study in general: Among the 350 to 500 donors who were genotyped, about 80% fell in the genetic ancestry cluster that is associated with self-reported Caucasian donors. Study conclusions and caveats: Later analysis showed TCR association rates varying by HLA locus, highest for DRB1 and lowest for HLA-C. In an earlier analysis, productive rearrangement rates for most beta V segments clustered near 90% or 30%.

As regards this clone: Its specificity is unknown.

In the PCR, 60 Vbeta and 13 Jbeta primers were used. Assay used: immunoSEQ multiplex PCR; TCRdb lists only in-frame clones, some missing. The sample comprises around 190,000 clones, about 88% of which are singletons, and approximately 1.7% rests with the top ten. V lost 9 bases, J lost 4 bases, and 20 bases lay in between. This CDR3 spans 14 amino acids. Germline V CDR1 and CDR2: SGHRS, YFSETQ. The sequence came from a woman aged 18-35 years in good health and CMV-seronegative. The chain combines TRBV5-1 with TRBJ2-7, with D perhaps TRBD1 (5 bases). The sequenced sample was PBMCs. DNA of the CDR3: TGCGCCATTATCAACCAGAAAGGGGCATACGAGCAGTACTTC. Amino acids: CAIINQKGAYEQYF.